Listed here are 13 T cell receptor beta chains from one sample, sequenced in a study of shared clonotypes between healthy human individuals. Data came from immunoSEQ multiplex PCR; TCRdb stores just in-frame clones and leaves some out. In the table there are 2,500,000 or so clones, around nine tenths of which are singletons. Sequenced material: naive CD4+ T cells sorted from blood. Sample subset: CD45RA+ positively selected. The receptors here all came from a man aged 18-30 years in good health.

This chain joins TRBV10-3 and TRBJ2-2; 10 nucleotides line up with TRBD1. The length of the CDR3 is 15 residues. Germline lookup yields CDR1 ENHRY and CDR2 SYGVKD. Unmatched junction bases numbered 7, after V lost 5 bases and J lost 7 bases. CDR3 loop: CAISSDRGQGGELFF. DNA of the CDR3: TGTGCCATCAGTTCCGACAGGGGGCAAGGCGGGGAGCTGTTTTTT.

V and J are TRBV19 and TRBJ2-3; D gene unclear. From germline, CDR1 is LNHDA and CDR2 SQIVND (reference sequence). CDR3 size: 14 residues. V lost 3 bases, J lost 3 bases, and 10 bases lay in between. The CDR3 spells CASSIGHPTDTQYF. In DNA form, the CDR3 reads TGTGCCAGTAGTATCGGTCATCCGACAGATACGCAGTATTTT.

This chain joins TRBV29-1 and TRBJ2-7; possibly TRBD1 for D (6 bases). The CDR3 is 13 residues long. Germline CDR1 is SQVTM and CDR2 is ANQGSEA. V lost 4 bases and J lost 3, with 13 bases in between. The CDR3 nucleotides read TGCAGCGTTGGGGGGCAGGGACACTACGAGCAGTACTTC. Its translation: CSVGGQGHYEQYF.

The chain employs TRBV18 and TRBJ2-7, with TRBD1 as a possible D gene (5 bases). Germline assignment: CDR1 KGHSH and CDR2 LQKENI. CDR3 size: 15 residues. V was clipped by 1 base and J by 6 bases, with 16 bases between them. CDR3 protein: CASSPQGRVYGEQYF. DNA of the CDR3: TGTGCCAGCTCACCACAAGGCAGGGTCTACGGCGAGCAGTACTTC.

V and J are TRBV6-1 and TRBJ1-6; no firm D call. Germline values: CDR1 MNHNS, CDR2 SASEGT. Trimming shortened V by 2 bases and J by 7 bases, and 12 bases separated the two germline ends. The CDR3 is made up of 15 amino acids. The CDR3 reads CASSESGPTNSPLHF. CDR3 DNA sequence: TGTGCCAGCAGTGAATCCGGGCCAACAAATTCACCCCTCCACTTT.

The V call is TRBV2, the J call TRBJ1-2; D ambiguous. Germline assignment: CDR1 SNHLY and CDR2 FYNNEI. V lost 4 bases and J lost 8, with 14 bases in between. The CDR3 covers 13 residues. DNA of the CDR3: TGTGCCAGCAGTGCTTCGTGGGCGGGGGGCTACACCTTC. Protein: CASSASWAGGYTF.

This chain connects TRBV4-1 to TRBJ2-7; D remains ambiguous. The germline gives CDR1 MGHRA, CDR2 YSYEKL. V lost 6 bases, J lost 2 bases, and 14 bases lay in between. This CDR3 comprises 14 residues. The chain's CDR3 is CASRGSNTPYEQYF. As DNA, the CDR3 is TGCGCCAGCAGAGGCAGCAACACACCCTACGAGCAGTACTTC.

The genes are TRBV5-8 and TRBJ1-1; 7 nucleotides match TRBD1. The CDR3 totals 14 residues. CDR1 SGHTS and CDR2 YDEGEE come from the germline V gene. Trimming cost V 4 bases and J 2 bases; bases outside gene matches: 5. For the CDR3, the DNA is TGTGCCAGCAGCGTGGGGACAGACAACACTGAAGCTTTCTTT. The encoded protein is CASSVGTDNTEAFF.

The CDR3 coding sequence is TGTGCCAGCAGCGTAGTCGGGACGGCAGGGAGTGGCTACACCTTC. As protein: CASSVVGTAGSGYTF. V gene TRBV9 combines with J gene TRBJ1-2; TRBD1 might be the D (5 bases). Per the germline V gene, CDR1 is SGDLS and CDR2 is YYNGEE. The CDR3 runs 15 residues. The V and J ends lost 0 bases and 7 bases respectively, with 16 bases between them.

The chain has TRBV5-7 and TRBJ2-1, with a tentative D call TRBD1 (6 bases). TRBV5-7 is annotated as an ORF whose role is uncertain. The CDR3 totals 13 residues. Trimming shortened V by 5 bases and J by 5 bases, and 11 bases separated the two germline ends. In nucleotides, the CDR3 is TGTGCCAGCAGTCAGGGGACCGACAATGAGCAGTTCTTC. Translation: CASSQGTDNEQFF.

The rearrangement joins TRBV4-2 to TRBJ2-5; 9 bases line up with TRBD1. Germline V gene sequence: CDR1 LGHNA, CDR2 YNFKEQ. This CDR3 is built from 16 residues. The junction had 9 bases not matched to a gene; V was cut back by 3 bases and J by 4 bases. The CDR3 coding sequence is TGTGCCAGCAGCCAGGATACCGGGACAGGGTTAGAGACCCAGTACTTC. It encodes CASSQDTGTGLETQYF.

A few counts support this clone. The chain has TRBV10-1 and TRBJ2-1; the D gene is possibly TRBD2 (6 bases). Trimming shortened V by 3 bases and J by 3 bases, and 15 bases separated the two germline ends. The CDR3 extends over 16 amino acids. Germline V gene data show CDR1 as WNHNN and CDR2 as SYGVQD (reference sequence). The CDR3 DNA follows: TGCGCCAGCAGTGAAGACGGCGGGAAGTACTACAATGAGCAGTTCTTC. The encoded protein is CASSEDGGKYYNEQFF.

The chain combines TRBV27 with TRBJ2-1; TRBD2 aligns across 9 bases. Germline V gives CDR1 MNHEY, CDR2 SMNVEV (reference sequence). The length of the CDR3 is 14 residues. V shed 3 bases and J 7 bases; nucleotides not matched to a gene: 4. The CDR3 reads CASSFISGGNEQFF. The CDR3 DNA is TGTGCCAGCAGTTTTATTAGCGGGGGAAATGAGCAGTTCTTC.